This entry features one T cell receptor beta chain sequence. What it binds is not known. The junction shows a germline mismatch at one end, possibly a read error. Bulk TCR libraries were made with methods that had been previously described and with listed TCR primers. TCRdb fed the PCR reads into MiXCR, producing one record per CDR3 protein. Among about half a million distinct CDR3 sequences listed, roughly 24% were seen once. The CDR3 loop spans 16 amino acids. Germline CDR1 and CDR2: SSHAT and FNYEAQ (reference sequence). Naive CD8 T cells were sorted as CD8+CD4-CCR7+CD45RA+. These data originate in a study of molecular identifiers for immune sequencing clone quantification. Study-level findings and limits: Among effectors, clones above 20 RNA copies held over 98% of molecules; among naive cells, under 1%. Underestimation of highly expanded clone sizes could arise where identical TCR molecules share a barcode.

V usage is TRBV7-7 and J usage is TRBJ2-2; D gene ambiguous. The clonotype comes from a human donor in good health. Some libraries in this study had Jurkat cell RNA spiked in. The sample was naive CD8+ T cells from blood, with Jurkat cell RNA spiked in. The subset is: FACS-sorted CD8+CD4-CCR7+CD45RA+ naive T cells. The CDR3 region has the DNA TGTGCTAGCAGCCCCGACTCATCCTCGGGCACCGGGGAGCTGTTTTTT. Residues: CASSPDSSSGTGELFF. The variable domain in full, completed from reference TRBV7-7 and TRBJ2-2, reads GAGVSQSPRYKVTKRGQDVTLRCDPISSHATLYWYQQALGQGPEFLTYFNYEAQPDKSGLPSDRFSAERPEGSISTLTIQRTEQRDSAMYRCASSPDSSSGTGELFFGEGSRLTVL.